Below, 11 T cell receptor beta chains from the same sample are listed, as sequenced in a study of shared clonotypes between healthy human individuals. The protocol was immunoSEQ multiplex PCR, while the TCRdb copy is restricted to in-frame clones and leaves out a portion. The sample has millions of clones; more than 85% are singletons. Material: naive CD4+ T cells from PBMCs. Subset of the sample: CD45RA+ positively selected. The receptor set was obtained from a man younger than 35 in good health. Some clones in this sample may be carry-over from other donors' samples.

With respect to this clone: The same CDR3 is also encoded by other DNA sequences in this sample. The chain employs TRBV11-3 and TRBJ2-1; no clear D. Germline assignment: CDR1 SGHNT and CDR2 YENEEA. CDR3 length: 13 residues. V dropped 4 bases and J dropped 4 bases, with 8 bases sitting between them. CDR3 residues: CASSSGPYNEQFF. The CDR3 DNA follows: TGTGCCAGCAGCTCCGGACCGTACAATGAGCAGTTCTTC.

The sample holds one count of this clone. DNA for the CDR3: TGCGCCAGCAGCCAGGCCCACCGGGCAGGCTACTATGGCTACACCTTC. Translated: CASSQAHRAGYYGYTF. The V and J genes are TRBV4-3 and TRBJ1-2; D unclear. Deletions cut 3 bases from V and 3 bases from J, with 17 bases between. CDR1 and CDR2 (germline): LGHNA, YSLEER. CDR3 size: 16 residues.

As concerns this clone: Other DNA sequences of this sample code for an identical CDR3. The chain links TRBV29-1 to TRBJ1-3; D gene unclear. The CDR3 covers 12 residues. V was pared by 1 base and J by 4 bases, with 5 bases between. Germline CDR1 and CDR2: SQVTM and ANQGSEA. CDR3 protein: CSVEGLGNTIYF. In DNA form, the CDR3 reads TGCAGCGTTGAAGGGCTCGGAAACACCATATATTTT.

This chain uses TRBV5-1 with TRBJ2-2; 12 nucleotides line up with TRBD2. After removal of 5 bases from V and 7 bases from J, the junction contained 6 bases not matched to a gene. Germline V gene lookup returns CDR1 SGHRS and CDR2 YFSETQ. The CDR3 consists of 15 residues. CDR3 sequence reads: CASSRLAGAVGELFF. CDR3 DNA sequence: TGCGCCAGCAGTCGACTAGCGGGAGCTGTCGGGGAGCTGTTTTTT.

The J gene is TRBJ2-2, the V gene TRBV7-2; D not resolved. Trimming left V 1 base short and J 0 bases short, with 6 bases between. Germline CDR1 SGHTA, CDR2 FQGNSA. The CDR3 runs to 15 residues. CDR3 loop: CASSLDFSNTGELFF. CDR3 nucleotides: TGTGCCAGCAGCTTAGATTTTTCGAACACCGGGGAGCTGTTTTTT.

The rearrangement joins TRBV21-1 to TRBJ1-4; the table's D call, TRBD1, has no DNA check behind it. TRBV21-1 is tagged as a pseudogene. CDR3 size: 16 residues. The CDR3 here is CASSPPWAQTNEKLFF. The CDR3 nucleotides read TGTGCCAGCAGCCCCCCTTGGGCACAAACTAATGAAAAACTGTTTTTT.

J is TRBJ1-4 and V is TRBV15, with TRBD1 as a possible D gene (6 bases). The germline V and J ends were trimmed by 5 bases and 7 bases, with 14 bases remaining between them. CDR3 length equals 14 residues. From germline, CDR1 is LNHNV and CDR2 YYDKDF (reference sequence). CDR3 nucleotides: TGTGCCACCAGCGCGAGGGGGGTCCGTGAAAAACTGTTTTTT. Amino acids: CATSARGVREKLFF.

The chain joins TRBV9 to TRBJ2-2; perhaps TRBD2 as D (6 bases). V shed 7 bases and J shed 3 bases, with 13 bases lying between them. The CDR3 contains 14 residues. Germline lookup yields CDR1 SGDLS and CDR2 YYNGEE. The chain's CDR3 is CASGGMEHTGELFF. The CDR3 nucleotides read TGTGCCAGCGGGGGGATGGAACACACCGGGGAGCTGTTTTTT.

The chain links TRBV5-4 to TRBJ2-7; D is possibly TRBD2 (7 bases). The CDR3 has 17 residues. Germline values: CDR1 SGHNT, CDR2 YYREEE (reference sequence). V was trimmed by 4 bases and J by 0 bases, leaving 20 bases between them. CDR3 protein: CASSPGAGAGYSYEQYF. The CDR3 bases are TGTGCCAGCAGCCCGGGGGCGGGAGCGGGGTACTCCTACGAGCAGTACTTC. The complete variable domain, with remaining parts taken from reference TRBV5-4 and TRBJ2-7, reads ETGVTQSPTHLIKTRGQQVTLRCSSQSGHNTVSWYQQALGQGPQFIFQYYREEENGRGNFPPRFSGLQFPNYSSELNVNALELDDSALYLCASSPGAGAGYSYEQYFGPGTRLTVT.

This clone was observed once. V gene TRBV6-1 combines with J gene TRBJ1-3, with D possibly TRBD1 on 5 matching bases. This CDR3 contains 17 residues. Trimming took 2 bases from V and 0 from J, leaving 14 bases between them. Germline-derived CDR1 and CDR2 are MNHNS and SASEGT. DNA for the CDR3: TGTGCCAGCAGTGAAATGCGCGCCGACAGCTCTGGAAACACCATATATTTT. This sequence encodes CASSEMRADSSGNTIYF.

V and J are TRBV28 and TRBJ2-3; TRBD2 matches at 7 bases. After removal of 6 bases from V and 0 bases from J, the junction contained 9 bases not matched to a gene. The germline V gene encodes CDR1 MDHEN and CDR2 SYDVKM. The CDR3 runs 16 residues. CDR3 DNA: TGTGCCAGCAGCGCCCCTCTAGCGGATAGCACAGATACGCAGTATTTT. Residues: CASSAPLADSTDTQYF.